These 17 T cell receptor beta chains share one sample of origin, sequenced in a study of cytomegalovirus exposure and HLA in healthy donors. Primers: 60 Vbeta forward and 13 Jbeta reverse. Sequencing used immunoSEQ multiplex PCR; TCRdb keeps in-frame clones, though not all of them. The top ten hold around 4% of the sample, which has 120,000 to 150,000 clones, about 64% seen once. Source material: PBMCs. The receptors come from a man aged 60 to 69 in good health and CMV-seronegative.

CDR3 region: CASGPPDREGTEAFF. The CDR3 DNA reads TGTGCCAGCGGCCCCCCCGACAGGGAAGGGACTGAAGCTTTCTTT. The chain employs TRBV6-6 and TRBJ1-1, with 7 positions matching TRBD1. Trimming removed 8 bases from V and 5 bases from J; junction bases left unmatched: 14. Germline V gives CDR1 MNHNY, CDR2 SVGAGI (reference sequence). CDR3 size: 15 residues.

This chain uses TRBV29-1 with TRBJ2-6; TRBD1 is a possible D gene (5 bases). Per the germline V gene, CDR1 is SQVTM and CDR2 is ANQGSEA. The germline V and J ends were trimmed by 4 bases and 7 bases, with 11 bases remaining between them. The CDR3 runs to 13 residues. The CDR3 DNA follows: TGCAGCGTTGGATCGGACAAAGCCAACGTCCTGACTTTC. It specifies CSVGSDKANVLTF.

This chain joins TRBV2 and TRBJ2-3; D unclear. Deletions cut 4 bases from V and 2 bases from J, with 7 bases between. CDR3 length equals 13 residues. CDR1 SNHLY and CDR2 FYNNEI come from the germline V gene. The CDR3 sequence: CASSVFFTDTQYF. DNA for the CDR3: TGTGCCAGCAGTGTCTTCTTCACAGATACGCAGTATTTT.

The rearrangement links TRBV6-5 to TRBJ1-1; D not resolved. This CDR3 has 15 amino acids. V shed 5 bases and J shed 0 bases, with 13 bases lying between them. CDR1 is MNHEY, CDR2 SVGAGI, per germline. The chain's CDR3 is CASSPSTQVNTEAFF. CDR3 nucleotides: TGTGCCAGCAGTCCCTCTACTCAGGTGAACACTGAAGCTTTCTTT.

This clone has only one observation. The CDR3 spells CSVEWLGGGTSGDQETQYF. As DNA, the CDR3 is TGCAGCGTTGAGTGGTTGGGAGGTGGGACTAGCGGGGACCAAGAGACCCAGTACTTC. This chain joins TRBV29-1 and TRBJ2-5; TRBD2 aligns across 13 bases. This CDR3 is 19 amino acids long. The V gene end was trimmed by 3 bases and the J gene end by 0 bases; junction bases not matched to a gene: 13. Germline CDR1 reads SQVTM; CDR2 reads ANQGSEA.

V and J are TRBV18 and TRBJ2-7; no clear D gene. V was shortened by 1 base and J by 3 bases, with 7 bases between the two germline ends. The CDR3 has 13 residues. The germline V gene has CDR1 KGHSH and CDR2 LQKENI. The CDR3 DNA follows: TGTGCCAGCTCACCACGGCAGGACTACGAGCAGTACTTC. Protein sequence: CASSPRQDYEQYF.

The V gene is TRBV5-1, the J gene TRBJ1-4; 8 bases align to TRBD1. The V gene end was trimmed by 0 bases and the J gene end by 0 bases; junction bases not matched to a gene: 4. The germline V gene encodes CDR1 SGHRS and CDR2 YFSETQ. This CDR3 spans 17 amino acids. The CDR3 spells CASSLGTGHATNEKLFF. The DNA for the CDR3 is TGCGCCAGCAGCTTGGGGACAGGGCATGCAACTAATGAAAAACTGTTTTTT.

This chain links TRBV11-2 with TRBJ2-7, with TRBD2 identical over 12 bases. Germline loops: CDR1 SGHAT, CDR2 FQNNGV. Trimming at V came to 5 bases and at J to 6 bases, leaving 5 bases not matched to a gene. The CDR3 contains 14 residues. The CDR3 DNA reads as TGTGCCAGCAGCGATTCACTAGCGGGAGGCGAGCAGTACTTC. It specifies CASSDSLAGGEQYF.

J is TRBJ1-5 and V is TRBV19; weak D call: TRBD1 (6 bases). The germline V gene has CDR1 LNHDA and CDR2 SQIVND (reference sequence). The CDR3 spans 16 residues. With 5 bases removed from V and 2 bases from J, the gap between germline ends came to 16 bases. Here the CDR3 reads CASSGYRESGNQPQHF. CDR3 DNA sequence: TGTGCCAGTAGTGGATACAGGGAAAGTGGCAATCAGCCCCAGCATTTT. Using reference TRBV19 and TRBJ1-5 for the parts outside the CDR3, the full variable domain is DGGITQSPKYLFRKEGQNVTLSCEQNLNHDAMYWYRQDPGQGLRLIYYSQIVNDFQKGDIAEGYSVSREKKESFPLTVTSAQKNPTAFYLCASSGYRESGNQPQHFGDGTRLSIL.

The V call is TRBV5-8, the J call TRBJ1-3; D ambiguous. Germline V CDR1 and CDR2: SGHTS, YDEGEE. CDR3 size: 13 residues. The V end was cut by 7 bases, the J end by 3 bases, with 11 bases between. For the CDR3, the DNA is TGTGCCAGCGCCGGAACAGATGGAAACACCATATATTTT. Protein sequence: CASAGTDGNTIYF.

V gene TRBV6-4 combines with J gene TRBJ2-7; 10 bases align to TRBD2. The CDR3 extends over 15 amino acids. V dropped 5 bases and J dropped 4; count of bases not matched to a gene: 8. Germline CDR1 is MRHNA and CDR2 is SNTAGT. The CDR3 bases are TGTGCCAGCAGTCCCCGAGCGGGAGGGCCGTACGAGCAGTACTTC. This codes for CASSPRAGGPYEQYF.

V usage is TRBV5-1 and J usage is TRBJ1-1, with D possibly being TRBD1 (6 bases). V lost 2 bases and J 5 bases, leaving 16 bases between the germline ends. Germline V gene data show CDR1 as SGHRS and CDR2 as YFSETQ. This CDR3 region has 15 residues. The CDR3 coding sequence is TGCGCCAGCAGCTTTGTAGGGGGAGTAGGGACTGAAGCTTTCTTT. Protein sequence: CASSFVGGVGTEAFF. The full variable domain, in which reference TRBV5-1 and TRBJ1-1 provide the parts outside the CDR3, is KAGVTQTPRYLIKTRGQQVTLSCSPISGHRSVSWYQQTPGQGLQFLFEYFSETQRNKGNFPGRFSGRQFSNSRSEMNVSTLELGDSALYLCASSFVGGVGTEAFFGQGTRLTVV.

The CDR3, as DNA: TGTGCCAGCAGCCAAGAGACTAGGCTCCATGAGCAGTTCTTC. Translation gives CASSQETRLHEQFF. The chain links TRBV4-2 to TRBJ2-1, with D maybe TRBD2 (6 bases). The CDR3 is made up of 14 amino acids. V was pared by 0 bases and J by 8 bases, with 11 bases between. CDR1 is LGHNA and CDR2 is YNFKEQ in the germline V gene.

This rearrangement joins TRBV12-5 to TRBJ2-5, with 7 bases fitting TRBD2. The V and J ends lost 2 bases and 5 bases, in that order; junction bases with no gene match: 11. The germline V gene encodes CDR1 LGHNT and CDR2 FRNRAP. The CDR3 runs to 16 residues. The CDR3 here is CASGLSGAGAGETQYF. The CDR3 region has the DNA TGTGCTAGTGGTTTGAGCGGGGCGGGAGCGGGGGAGACCCAGTACTTC.

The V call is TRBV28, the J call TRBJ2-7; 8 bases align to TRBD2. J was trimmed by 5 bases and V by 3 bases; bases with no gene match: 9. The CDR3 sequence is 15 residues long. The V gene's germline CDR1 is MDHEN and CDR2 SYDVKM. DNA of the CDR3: TGTGCCAGCAGTTTCGACGGGCGGGAGGTTAACGAGCAGTACTTC. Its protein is CASSFDGREVNEQYF. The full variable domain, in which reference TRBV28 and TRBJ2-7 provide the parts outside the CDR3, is DVKVTQSSRYLVKRTGEKVFLECVQDMDHENMFWYRQDPGLGLRLIYFSYDVKMKEKGDIPEGYSVSREKKERFSLILESASTNQTSMYLCASSFDGREVNEQYFGPGTRLTVT.

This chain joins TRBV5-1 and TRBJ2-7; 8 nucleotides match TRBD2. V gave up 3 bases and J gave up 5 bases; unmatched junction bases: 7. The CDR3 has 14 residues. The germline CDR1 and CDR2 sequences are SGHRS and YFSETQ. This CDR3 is CASSSGLAADEQYF. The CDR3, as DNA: TGCGCCAGCAGCTCTGGACTAGCCGCCGACGAGCAGTACTTC.

CDR3 sequence: CASSLKAGQSINYGYTF. DNA for the CDR3: TGTGCCAGCAGCCTAAAGGCAGGACAGAGCATAAACTATGGCTACACCTTC. The chain carries TRBV7-9 and TRBJ1-2; tentative D call: TRBD1 (6 bases). The germline gives CDR1 SEHNR, CDR2 FQNEAQ (reference sequence). This CDR3 contains 17 residues. V lost 5 bases and J 2 bases, leaving 21 bases between the germline ends. The full variable domain, in which reference TRBV7-9 and TRBJ1-2 provide the parts outside the CDR3, is DTGVSQNPRHKITKRGQNVTFRCDPISEHNRLYWYRQTLGQGPEFLTYFQNEAQLEKSRLLSDRFSAERPKGSFSTLEIQRTEQGDSAMYLCASSLKAGQSINYGYTFGSGTRLTVV.